This TCR beta chain emerged from a study of cytomegalovirus exposure and HLA in healthy donors. The V gene's germline CDR1 is MGHRA and CDR2 YSYEKL. The CDR3 totals 17 residues. J gave up 4 bases and V 0 bases, and 9 bases lay outside the gene matches. Study observations and caveats: The listing of roughly 160 TCR beta chains classed them as cytomegalovirus-associated. Accounts indicate the classifier identified cytomegalovirus status with strong specificity and sensitivity. An analysis that came later showed most CMV-associated TCR beta chains appearing HLA-restricted.

Notes on this clone: The antigen is undetermined.

With 60 Vbeta and 13 Jbeta primers, the PCR was carried out. Clones were sequenced by immunoSEQ multiplex PCR, and TCRdb holds only the in-frame ones, with some missing. The sample includes 150,000 to 200,000 clones, over 80% of them seen just once. The V call is TRBV4-1, the J call TRBJ2-5; 9 nucleotides line up with TRBD1. Sequences were obtained from PBMCs. The TCR originated in a human donor in good health. CDR3 loop: CASSQDPTPGQGETQYF. CDR3 coding DNA: TGCGCCAGCAGCCAAGATCCGACCCCGGGACAGGGAGAGACCCAGTACTTC.